This entry features one TCR beta chain sequence. V shed 8 bases and J 4 bases; nucleotides not matched to a gene: 9. CDR3 length: 14 residues. The germline V gene encodes CDR1 SGHTA and CDR2 FQGNSA. The sample comes from a study of T cell responses to AZD1222 COVID-19 vaccine. TCRdb keeps only in-frame clones here, not all; method: immunoSEQ multiplex PCR. This sample carries 90,000 to 150,000 clones, 70% to 90% of them seen once, and the ten largest clones take less than 10%. V usage is TRBV7-2 and J usage is TRBJ1-2, with 8 bases lining up with TRBD1. The source material was peripheral blood, sampled on day 0 of AZD1222 vaccination. The origin of this receptor is an adult in good health. CDR3 sequence (DNA): TGTGCCAGCGTACATACAGGGGGTTTCTATGGCTACACCTTC. Protein sequence: CASVHTGGFYGYTF.